The subject of this entry is one T cell receptor beta chain. The target antigen is unknown. Each donor (without exception) was a healthy Caucasian. Germline values: CDR1 SQVTM, CDR2 ANQGSEA. Trimming took 2 bases from V and 2 from J, leaving 4 bases between them. This CDR3 is built from 13 residues. TCRdb recomputed calls from the 5' RACE reads with MiXCR, one row per CDR3 protein. Seen here are fewer than 250,000 distinct CDR3 sequences, about 7% observed once, and the top ten hold around 3.4%. The data derive from a study of identical twins. Study-wide findings and caveats: Its conclusions, products of cross-sectional statistical analysis, did not come from following the same donors.

The same data also contributed to another study, on yellow fever vaccine responses in identical twins.

The source material was memory (CD45RO+) T cells sorted from blood. The genes are TRBV29-1 and TRBJ2-6; no reliable D call. This TCR was sampled from a woman aged 18-30 years in good health. This CDR3 reads CSVEHAGANVLTF. CDR3 in DNA: TGCAGCGTTGAACACGCTGGGGCCAACGTCCTGACTTTC.